This is a list of T cell receptor beta chains from one sample in a study of OX40 agonist ivuxolimab in advanced cancers. Assay: immunoSEQ multiplex PCR; the TCRdb copy retains only in-frame clones and omits some. The sample yields 65,000 to 85,000 clones, 84% seen once. Sequenced material: CD4+ or CD8+ T cells sorted from blood, taken in a trial of the OX40 agonist ivuxolimab. The receptors derive from an adult with an advanced solid tumor such as melanoma, head and neck, liver or kidney cancer. The CDR3 runs from the conserved cysteine through the conserved F or W. A D gene is named only where the DNA matches it firmly. Clone size is shown for a subset of rows, as once, few, many or a class of expanded clone.

V gene: TRBV6-6; J gene: TRBJ2-1; clone size: .; D gene: .; CDR3 DNA: TGTGCCAGCAGTTACGGGTCCTATGAGCAGTTCTTC; CDR3 protein: CASSYGSYEQFF
V gene: TRBV13; J gene: TRBJ1-2; clone size: .; D gene: .; CDR3 DNA: TGTGCCAGCAGCTTAGAGGGTCATCGCTATGGCTACACCTTC; CDR3 protein: CASSLEGHRYGYTF
V gene: TRBV7-8; J gene: TRBJ1-1; clone size: medium-sized; D gene: .; CDR3 DNA: TGTGCCAGCAGCTGGGAGGTGGAGACTGAAGCTTTCTTT; CDR3 protein: CASSWEVETEAFF
V gene: TRBV4-2; J gene: TRBJ2-2; clone size: .; D gene: .; CDR3 DNA: TGTGCCAGCAGCCAAGATTGGAGACACATAAACACCGGGGAGCTGTTTTTT; CDR3 protein: CASSQDWRHINTGELFF
V gene: TRBV5-1; J gene: TRBJ2-5; clone size: .; D gene: TRBD2; CDR3 DNA: TGCGCCAGCAGCTTGGCCTCGCCTAGCGGGACCCAAGAGACCCAGTACTTC; CDR3 protein: CASSLASPSGTQETQYF
V gene: TRBV4-2; J gene: TRBJ1-2; clone size: .; D gene: TRBD1; CDR3 DNA: TGTGCCAGCAGCCCGATCATAATGACAGGGAGGCTCGTCGGTGGCTACACCTTC; CDR3 protein: CASSPIIMTGRLVGGYTF
V gene: TRBV7-2; J gene: TRBJ1-1; clone size: .; D gene: .; CDR3 DNA: TGTGCCAGCAGCTTAGACAGGGAGAACACTGAAGCTTTCTTT; CDR3 protein: CASSLDRENTEAFF
V gene: TRBV18; J gene: TRBJ1-1; clone size: once; D gene: .; CDR3 DNA: TGTGCCAGCTCACCACTCGCACAGGCCTCGAACACTGAAGCTTTCTTT; CDR3 protein: CASSPLAQASNTEAFF
V gene: TRBV11-3; J gene: TRBJ1-1; clone size: once; D gene: .; CDR3 DNA: TGTGCCAGCAGCATAAACACTGAAGCTTTCTTT; CDR3 protein: CASSINTEAFF
V gene: TRBV5-6; J gene: TRBJ1-1; clone size: .; D gene: .; CDR3 DNA: TGTGCCAGCAGCTTTTCCGGGGCCGTAATGAACACTGAAGCTTTCTTT; CDR3 protein: CASSFSGAVMNTEAFF
V gene: TRBV27; J gene: TRBJ2-2; clone size: .; D gene: .; CDR3 DNA: TGTGCCAGCAGTATCGGACTATTCTACACCGGGGAGCTGTTTTTT; CDR3 protein: CASSIGLFYTGELFF
V gene: TRBV2; J gene: TRBJ1-1; clone size: .; D gene: .; CDR3 DNA: TGTGCCGGGTTTCGTAGTTTGAACACTGAAGCTTTCTTT; CDR3 protein: CAGFRSLNTEAFF